This T cell receptor beta chain originates from a study of blood T cell repertoires in COVID-19. Study at large: COVID-19 samples, acute and convalescent, were from the United States, Italy and Spain.

Germline V gene data show CDR1 as WSHSY and CDR2 as SAAADI. The CDR3 covers 17 residues. V shed 5 bases, J shed 6 bases, and the junction held 16 bases outside the gene matches. In the authors' workflow: Estimates of nucleated cell counts were drawn from the amplification of reference gene primers. Only in-frame clones appear in the TCRdb table, and some are missing; sequencing was by immunoSEQ multiplex PCR. V and J calls and clone size are those listed in that table; D and trimming were worked out from the DNA. The sample has 450,000 or so clones, 85% to 90% seen once; the top ten hold around 0.95%. Seattle-derived patients entered the study during active infection and were followed longitudinally.

This clonotype was obtained from a man between 18 and 35 years old with COVID-19, enrolled during active disease. The sequenced sample consisted of peripheral blood. This chain uses TRBV10-2 with TRBJ2-3, with TRBD2 matching over 8 bases. The DNA for the CDR3 is TGCGCCAGCAGTCCGAAGTGGGGGAAAGCGGGGGAGGATACGCAGTATTTT. Amino acid sequence: CASSPKWGKAGEDTQYF.